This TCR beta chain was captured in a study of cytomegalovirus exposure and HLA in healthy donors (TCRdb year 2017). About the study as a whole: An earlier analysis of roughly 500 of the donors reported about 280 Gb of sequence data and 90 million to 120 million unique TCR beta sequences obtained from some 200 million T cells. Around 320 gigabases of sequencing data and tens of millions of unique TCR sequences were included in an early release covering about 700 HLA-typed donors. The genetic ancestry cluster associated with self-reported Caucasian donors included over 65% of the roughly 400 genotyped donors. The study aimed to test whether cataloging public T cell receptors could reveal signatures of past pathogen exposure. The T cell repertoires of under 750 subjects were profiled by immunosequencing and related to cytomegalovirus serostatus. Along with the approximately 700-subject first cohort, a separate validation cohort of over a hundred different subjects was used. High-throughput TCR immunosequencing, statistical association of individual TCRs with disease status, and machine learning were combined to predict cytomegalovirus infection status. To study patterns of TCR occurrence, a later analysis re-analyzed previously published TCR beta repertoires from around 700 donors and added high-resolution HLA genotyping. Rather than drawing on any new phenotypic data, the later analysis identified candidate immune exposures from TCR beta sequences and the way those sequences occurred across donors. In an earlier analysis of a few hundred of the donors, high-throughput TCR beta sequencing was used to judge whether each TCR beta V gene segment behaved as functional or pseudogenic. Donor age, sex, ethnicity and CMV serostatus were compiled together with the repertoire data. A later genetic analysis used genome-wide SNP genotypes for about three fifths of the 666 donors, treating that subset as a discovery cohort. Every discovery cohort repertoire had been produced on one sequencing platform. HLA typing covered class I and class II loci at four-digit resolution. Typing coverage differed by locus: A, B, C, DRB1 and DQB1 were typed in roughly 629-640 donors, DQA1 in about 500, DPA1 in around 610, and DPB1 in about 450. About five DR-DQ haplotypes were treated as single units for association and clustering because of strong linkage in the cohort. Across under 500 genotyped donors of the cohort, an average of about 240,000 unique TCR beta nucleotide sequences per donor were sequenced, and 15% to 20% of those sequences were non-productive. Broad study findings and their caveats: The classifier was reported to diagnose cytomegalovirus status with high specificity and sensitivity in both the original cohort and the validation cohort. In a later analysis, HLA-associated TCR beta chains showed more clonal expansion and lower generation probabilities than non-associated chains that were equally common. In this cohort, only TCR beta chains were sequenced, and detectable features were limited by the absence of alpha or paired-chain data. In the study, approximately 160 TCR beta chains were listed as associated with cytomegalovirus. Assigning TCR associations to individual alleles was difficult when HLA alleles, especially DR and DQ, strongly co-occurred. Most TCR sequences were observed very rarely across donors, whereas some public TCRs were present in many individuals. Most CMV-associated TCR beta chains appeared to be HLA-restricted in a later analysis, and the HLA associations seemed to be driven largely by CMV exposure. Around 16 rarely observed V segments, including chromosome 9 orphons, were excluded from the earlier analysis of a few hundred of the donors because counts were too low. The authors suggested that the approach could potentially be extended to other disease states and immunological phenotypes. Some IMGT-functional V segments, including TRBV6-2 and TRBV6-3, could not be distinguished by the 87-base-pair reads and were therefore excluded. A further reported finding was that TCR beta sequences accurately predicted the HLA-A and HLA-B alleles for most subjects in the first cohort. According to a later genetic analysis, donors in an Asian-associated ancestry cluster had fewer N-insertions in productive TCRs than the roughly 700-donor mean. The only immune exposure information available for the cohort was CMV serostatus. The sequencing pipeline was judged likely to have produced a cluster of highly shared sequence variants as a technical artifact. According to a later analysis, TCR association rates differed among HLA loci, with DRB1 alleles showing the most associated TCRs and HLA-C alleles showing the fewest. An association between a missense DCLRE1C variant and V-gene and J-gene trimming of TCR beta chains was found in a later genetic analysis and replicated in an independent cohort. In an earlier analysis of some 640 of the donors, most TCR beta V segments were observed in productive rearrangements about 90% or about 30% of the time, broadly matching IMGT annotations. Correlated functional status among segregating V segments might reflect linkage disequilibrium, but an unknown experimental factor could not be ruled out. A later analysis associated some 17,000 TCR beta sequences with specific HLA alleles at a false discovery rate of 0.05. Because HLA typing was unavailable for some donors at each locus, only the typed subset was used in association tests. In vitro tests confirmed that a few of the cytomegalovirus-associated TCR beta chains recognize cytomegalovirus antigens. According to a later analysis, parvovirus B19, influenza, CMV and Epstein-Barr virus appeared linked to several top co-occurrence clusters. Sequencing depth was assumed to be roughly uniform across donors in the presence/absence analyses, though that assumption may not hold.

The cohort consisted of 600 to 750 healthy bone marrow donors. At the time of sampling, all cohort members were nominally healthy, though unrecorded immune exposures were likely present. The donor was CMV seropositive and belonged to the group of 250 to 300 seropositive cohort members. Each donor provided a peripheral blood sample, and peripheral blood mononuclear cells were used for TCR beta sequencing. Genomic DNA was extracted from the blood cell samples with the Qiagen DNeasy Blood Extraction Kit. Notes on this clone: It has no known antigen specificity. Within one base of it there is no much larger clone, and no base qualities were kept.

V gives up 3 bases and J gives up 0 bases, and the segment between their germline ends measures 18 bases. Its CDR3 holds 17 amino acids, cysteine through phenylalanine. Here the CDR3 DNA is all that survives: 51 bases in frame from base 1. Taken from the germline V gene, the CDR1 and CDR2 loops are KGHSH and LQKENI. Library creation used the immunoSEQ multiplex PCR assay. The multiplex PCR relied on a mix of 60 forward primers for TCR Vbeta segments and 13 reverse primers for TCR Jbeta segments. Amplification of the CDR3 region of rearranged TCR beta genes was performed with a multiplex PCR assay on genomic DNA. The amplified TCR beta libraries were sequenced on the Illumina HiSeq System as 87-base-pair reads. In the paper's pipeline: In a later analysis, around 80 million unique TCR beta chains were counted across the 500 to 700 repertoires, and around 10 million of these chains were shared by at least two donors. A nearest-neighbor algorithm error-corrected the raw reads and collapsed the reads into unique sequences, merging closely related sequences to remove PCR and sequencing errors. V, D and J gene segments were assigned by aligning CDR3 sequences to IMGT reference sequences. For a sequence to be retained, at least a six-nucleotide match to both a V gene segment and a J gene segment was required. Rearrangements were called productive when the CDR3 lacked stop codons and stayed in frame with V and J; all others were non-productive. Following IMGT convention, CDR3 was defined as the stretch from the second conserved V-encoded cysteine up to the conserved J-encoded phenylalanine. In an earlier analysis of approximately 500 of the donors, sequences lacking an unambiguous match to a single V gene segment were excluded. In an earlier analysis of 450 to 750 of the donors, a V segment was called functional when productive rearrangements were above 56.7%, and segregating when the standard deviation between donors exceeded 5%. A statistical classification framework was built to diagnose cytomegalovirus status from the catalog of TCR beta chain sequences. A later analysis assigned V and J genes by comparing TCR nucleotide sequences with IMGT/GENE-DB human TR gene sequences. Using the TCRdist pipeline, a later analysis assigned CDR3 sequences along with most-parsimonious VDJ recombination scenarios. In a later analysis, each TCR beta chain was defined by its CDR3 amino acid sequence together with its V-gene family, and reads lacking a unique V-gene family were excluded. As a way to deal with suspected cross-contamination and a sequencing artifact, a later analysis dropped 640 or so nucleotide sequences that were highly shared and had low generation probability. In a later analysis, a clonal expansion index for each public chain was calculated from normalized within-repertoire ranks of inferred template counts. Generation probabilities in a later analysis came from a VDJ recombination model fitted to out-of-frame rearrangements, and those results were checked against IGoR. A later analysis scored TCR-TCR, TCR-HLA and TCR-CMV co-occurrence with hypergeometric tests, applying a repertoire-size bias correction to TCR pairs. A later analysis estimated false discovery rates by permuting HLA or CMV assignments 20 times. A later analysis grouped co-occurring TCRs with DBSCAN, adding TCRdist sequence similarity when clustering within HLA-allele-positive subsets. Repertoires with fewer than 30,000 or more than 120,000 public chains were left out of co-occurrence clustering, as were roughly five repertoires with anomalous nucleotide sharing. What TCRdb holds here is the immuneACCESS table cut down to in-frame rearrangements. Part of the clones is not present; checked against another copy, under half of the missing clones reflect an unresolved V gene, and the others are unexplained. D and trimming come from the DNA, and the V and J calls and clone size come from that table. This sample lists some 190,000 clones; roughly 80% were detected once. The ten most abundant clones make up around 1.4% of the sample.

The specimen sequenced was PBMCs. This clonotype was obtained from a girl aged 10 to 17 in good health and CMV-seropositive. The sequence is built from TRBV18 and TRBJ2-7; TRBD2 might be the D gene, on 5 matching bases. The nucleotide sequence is TGTGCCAGCTCACCTTTTTCAGTCCCGGGAAGCTCCTACGAGCAGTACTTC. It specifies CASSPFSVPGSSYEQYF.